This TCR beta chain is from a study of molecular identifiers for immune sequencing clone quantification. From the PCR reads, TCRdb called clonotypes with MiXCR, one entry per CDR3 protein. The sample holds some 320,000 distinct CDR3 sequences, roughly 24% seen once. Study-wide results and caveats: Highly expanded clones may be undercounted when identical TCR molecules share barcodes. Spiked-in Jurkat TCR RNA corresponding to one cell was reported as detectable against 1 million or so naive cells.

There are 14 residues in the CDR3. Germline V CDR1 and CDR2: SGHNT, YYREEE (reference sequence). Trimming took 3 bases from V and 9 from J, leaving 16 bases between them. This clonotype was recorded a few times. Antigen specificity is unknown. Libraries of naive CD8 T cells were made from about 19,000 to 1,100,000 sorted cells. They used 10%, 30% or 50% RNA. Sorting was used to obtain naive CD8 T cells (CD8+CD4-CCR7+CD45RA+). Sequenced: naive CD8+ T cells from blood, with Jurkat cell RNA spiked in. The subset: FACS-sorted CD8+CD4-CCR7+CD45RA+ naive T cells. This rearrangement joins TRBV5-4 to TRBJ2-1; TRBD2 is a possible D gene (6 bases). This clonotype was sampled from a human donor in good health. Some libraries in this study had Jurkat cell RNA spiked in. DNA of the CDR3: TGTGCCAGCAGCTACTTAGAGCTCGGGGGTGAGCAGTTCTTC. It specifies CASSYLELGGEQFF.